The rows below give T cell receptor beta chains drawn from one sample of a study of Graves' ophthalmopathy and Graves' hyperthyroidism. TCRdb recomputed calls from the multiplex PCR reads with MiXCR, one row per CDR3 protein. Here the sample spans hundreds of thousands of distinct CDR3 sequences, under 50% being singletons. Sequenced input: peripheral blood. These receptors were collected from an adult man with Graves' ophthalmopathy. Both conserved end residues are part of each CDR3. D genes are given only for firm matches. Clone size is stated in some rows and not others, as once, few, many or a class when expanded.

size: -; J: TRBJ2-7; V: TRBV7-9; D: -; CDR3: CASSFEAVAYEQYF; DNA: TGTGCCAGCAGCTTCGAAGCGGTGGCGTACGAGCAGTACTTC
size: -; J: TRBJ1-6; V: TRBV10-3; D: -; CDR3: CAISDSSGTRDSPLHF; DNA: TGTGCCATCAGTGATTCCTCCGGGACACGGGATTCACCCCTCCACTTT
size: many; J: TRBJ2-2; V: TRBV19; D: -; CDR3: CASRNGGGSANTGELFF; DNA: TGTGCCAGTAGGAATGGCGGGGGCTCGGCGAACACCGGGGAGCTGTTTTTT
size: many; J: TRBJ1-2; V: TRBV9; D: -; CDR3: CASSVTGRPLGYTF; DNA: TGTGCCAGCAGCGTCACGGGGCGCCCGCTCGGCTACACCTTC
size: many; J: TRBJ2-2; V: TRBV7-3; D: -; CDR3: CASSRQRDAGELFF; DNA: TGTGCCAGCAGCCGACAAAGGGATGCCGGGGAGCTGTTTTTT
size: many; J: TRBJ1-5; V: TRBV12-3/TRBV12-4; D: -; CDR3: CASSPGLSNQPQHF; DNA: TGTGCCAGCAGTCCAGGGCTTAGCAATCAGCCCCAGCATTTT
size: -; J: TRBJ2-5; V: TRBV25-1; D: -; CDR3: CASSHAHQETQYF; DNA: TGTGCCAGCAGTCACGCGCACCAAGAGACCCAGTACTTC
size: -; J: TRBJ2-7; V: TRBV25-1; D: -; CDR3: CASLVQRSSYEQYF; DNA: TGTGCCAGCTTAGTCCAGCGGAGCTCCTACGAGCAGTACTTC
size: few; J: TRBJ1-2; V: TRBV7-9; D: -; CDR3: CASSIGPLHGYTF; DNA: TGTGCCAGCAGCATCGGACCGCTCCATGGCTACACCTTC
size: few; J: TRBJ2-6; V: TRBV6-1; D: -; CDR3: CASSHWGLGANVLTF; DNA: TGTGCCAGCAGTCATTGGGGGCTTGGGGCCAACGTCCTGACTTTC
size: once; J: TRBJ1-2; V: TRBV19; D: -; CDR3: CADSIAEYYGYTF; DNA: TGTGCCGATAGTATCGCAGAGTACTATGGCTACACCTTC
size: few; J: TRBJ1-4; V: TRBV10-3; D: TRBD1; CDR3: CASSSRTGWANEKLFF; DNA: TGTGCCAGCAGTTCCCGGACAGGGTGGGCTAATGAAAAACTGTTTTTT
size: many; J: TRBJ1-1; V: TRBV10-2; D: -; CDR3: CASSRVLHEAFF; DNA: TGCGCCAGCAGCCGGGTCCTCCACGAAGCTTTCTTT
size: -; J: TRBJ1-6; V: TRBV7-3; D: -; CDR3: CASSSGGPDSPLHF; DNA: TGTGCCAGCAGCTCGGGGGGTCCGGATTCACCCCTCCACTTT
size: many; J: TRBJ1-1; V: TRBV7-9; D: -; CDR3: CASEQGRTEAFF; DNA: TGTGCCAGTGAACAGGGCAGGACTGAAGCTTTCTTT
size: few; J: TRBJ2-5; V: TRBV7-8; D: -; CDR3: CASSQGLGLREPQYF; DNA: TGTGCCAGCAGCCAAGGCCTGGGACTCCGCGAGCCCCAGTACTTC
size: -; J: TRBJ1-1; V: TRBV29-1; D: -; CDR3: CSVTGPNTEAFF; DNA: TGCAGCGTGACAGGCCCTAACACTGAAGCTTTCTTT
size: -; J: TRBJ2-2; V: TRBV7-6; D: -; CDR3: CASSLAVAGELFF; DNA: TGTGCCAGCAGCTTAGCGGTCGCGGGGGAGCTGTTTTTT
size: -; J: TRBJ1-5; V: TRBV10-3; D: TRBD1; CDR3: CAINPTGLSNQPQHF; DNA: TGTGCCATCAACCCGACAGGGCTTAGCAATCAGCCCCAGCATTTT
size: few; J: TRBJ1-5; V: TRBV2; D: -; CDR3: CASSDPRTASLKPQHF; DNA: TGTGCCAGCAGTGACCCCAGAACGGCGTCCCTTAAGCCCCAGCATTTT
size: -; J: TRBJ2-5; V: TRBV9; D: -; CDR3: CASRRTGGGGMETQYF; DNA: TGTGCCAGCAGACGTACTGGGGGGGGCGGGATGGAGACCCAGTACTTC
size: many; J: TRBJ2-2; V: TRBV5-8; D: -; CDR3: CASSLDYTGELFF; DNA: TGTGCCAGCAGCTTGGATTATACCGGGGAGCTGTTTTTT
size: -; J: TRBJ2-5; V: TRBV29-1; D: -; CDR3: CSLGRGETQYF; DNA: TGCAGCTTGGGACGGGGTGAGACCCAGTACTTC
size: many; J: TRBJ1-6; V: TRBV29-1; D: -; CDR3: CSVGEGIGSPLHF; DNA: TGCAGCGTTGGGGAGGGGATCGGATCACCCCTCCACTTT
size: many; J: TRBJ1-2; V: TRBV7-9; D: -; CDR3: CASSLDQGLGGYTF; DNA: TGTGCCAGCAGCTTAGATCAGGGGCTCGGTGGCTACACCTTC
size: many; J: TRBJ2-7; V: TRBV29-1; D: -; CDR3: CSVVQGAIPYEQYF; DNA: TGCAGCGTTGTTCAGGGAGCAATACCCTACGAGCAGTACTTC
size: few; J: TRBJ2-5; V: TRBV7-2; D: TRBD2; CDR3: CASSRNTAGGKETQYF; DNA: TGTGCCAGCAGCCGCAACACAGCGGGAGGGAAAGAGACCCAGTACTTC
size: -; J: TRBJ2-6; V: TRBV24-1; D: -; CDR3: CASSLDPRDLGANVLTF; DNA: TGTGCCAGCAGCTTGGACCCCAGGGACCTTGGGGCCAACGTCCTGACTTTC
size: few; J: TRBJ2-1; V: TRBV15; D: -; CDR3: CATSREEHTEQFF; DNA: TGTGCCACCAGCAGAGAGGAGCACACCGAGCAGTTCTTC
size: -; J: TRBJ1-5; V: TRBV15; D: TRBD1; CDR3: CATSFRDRGDQPQHF; DNA: TGTGCCACCAGTTTCAGGGACAGGGGTGATCAGCCCCAGCATTTT
size: many; J: TRBJ1-2; V: TRBV9; D: -; CDR3: CASSVNLGGAGGYTF; DNA: TGTGCCAGCAGCGTAAACCTGGGGGGCGCAGGTGGCTACACCTTC
size: -; J: TRBJ2-2; V: TRBV29-1; D: TRBD2; CDR3: CSEGLANTGELFF; DNA: TGCAGCGAGGGACTAGCGAACACCGGGGAGCTGTTTTTT
size: -; J: TRBJ2-7; V: TRBV2; D: TRBD2; CDR3: CASSDAGGSSYEQYF; DNA: TGTGCCAGCAGTGACGCGGGAGGCTCCTCCTACGAGCAGTACTTC
size: many; J: TRBJ1-1; V: TRBV10-3; D: -; CDR3: CAVNAALNTEAFF; DNA: TGTGCCGTCAACGCAGCCTTGAACACTGAAGCTTTCTTT
size: many; J: TRBJ1-5; V: TRBV7-8; D: -; CDR3: CASSFTGLDQPQHF; DNA: TGTGCCAGCAGCTTCACTGGGCTCGATCAGCCCCAGCATTTT
size: once; J: TRBJ2-5; V: TRBV29-1; D: -; CDR3: CSVGQGLETQYF; DNA: TGCAGCGTTGGGCAGGGGCTAGAGACCCAGTACTTC
size: many; J: TRBJ1-2; V: TRBV20-1; D: -; CDR3: CSAFRVFYGYTF; DNA: TGCAGTGCTTTCAGGGTTTTCTATGGCTACACCTTC
size: many; J: TRBJ1-2; V: TRBV6-5; D: -; CDR3: CASSYPTIYGYTF; DNA: TGTGCCAGCAGTTACCCTACGATCTATGGCTACACCTTC
size: many; J: TRBJ1-5; V: TRBV20-1; D: TRBD1; CDR3: CSARAGTGQNQPQHF; DNA: TGCAGTGCTAGAGCCGGGACAGGTCAAAATCAGCCCCAGCATTTT
size: many; J: TRBJ2-7; V: TRBV7-2; D: TRBD1; CDR3: CASSRTGVEQYF; DNA: TGTGCCAGCAGCCGGACAGGGGTCGAGCAGTACTTC
size: few; J: TRBJ2-5; V: TRBV11-2; D: -; CDR3: CASSLEYETQYF; DNA: TGTGCCAGCAGCTTAGAGTACGAGACCCAGTACTTC
size: many; J: TRBJ1-2; V: TRBV7-8; D: -; CDR3: CASSLDLAGPSTPTF; DNA: TGTGCCAGCAGCTTAGATCTGGCAGGCCCCTCTACCCCCACCTTC
size: once; J: TRBJ1-2; V: TRBV18; D: TRBD1; CDR3: CASLQGRYGYTF; DNA: TGTGCCAGCTTACAGGGGCGCTATGGCTACACCTTC
size: few; J: TRBJ2-5; V: TRBV12-3/TRBV12-4; D: -; CDR3: CASSPLQGPQETQYF; DNA: TGTGCCAGCAGTCCACTACAGGGTCCCCAAGAGACCCAGTACTTC
size: many; J: TRBJ1-2; V: TRBV15; D: TRBD1; CDR3: CATSRDRGSGDRGYTF; DNA: TGTGCCACCAGCAGAGATCGGGGCTCGGGGGACAGGGGCTACACCTTC
size: -; J: TRBJ2-6; V: TRBV7-2; D: -; CDR3: CASSHTEDRANVLTF; DNA: TGTGCCAGCAGCCATACCGAGGACAGGGCCAACGTCCTGACTTTC
size: many; J: TRBJ1-3; V: TRBV13; D: -; CDR3: CASSLANSGNTIYF; DNA: TGTGCCAGCAGCTTAGCCAACTCTGGAAACACCATATATTTT
size: many; J: TRBJ1-6; V: TRBV6-1; D: TRBD1; CDR3: CASRRDRPTYNSPLHF; DNA: TGTGCCAGCAGGAGGGACAGGCCAACCTATAATTCACCCCTCCACTTT
size: -; J: TRBJ2-1; V: TRBV2; D: -; CDR3: CASARAGTNNEQFF; DNA: TGTGCCAGCGCCCGGGCAGGGACCAACAATGAGCAGTTCTTC
size: many; J: TRBJ2-5; V: TRBV20-1; D: -; CDR3: CSARETGTRGETQYF; DNA: TGCAGTGCTAGAGAGACCGGGACAAGGGGAGAGACCCAGTACTTC